This is a list of T cell receptor beta chains from one sample in a study of human T cells and chemical hapten exposure. TCRdb analysed the RACE reads with MiXCR anew, one entry per CDR3 protein. The table shows 100,000 or so distinct CDR3 sequences, with approximately 8.6% occurring only once. The specimen comprised whole blood, sampled in connection with sensitization to the hapten diphenylcyclopropenone (DPC). These TCRs come from a woman aged 40 to 50 with alopecia areata. Some clones in this sample may be carry-over from other donors' samples. Each CDR3 is given with its conserved first and last residue. The D gene is left open where the match is weak. Expanded clones are given a class, and other clones once, few, many or no size at all.

12	TRBJ1-6	few	-	TRBV12-2	TGTGCAAGTCGACAGGATAATTCACCCCTCCACTTT	CASRQDNSPLHF
12	TRBJ2-4	-	TRBD1	TRBV11-2	TGTGCCAGCAGCGTCGACAGGGGAAGCGGGTACTTC	CASSVDRGSGYF
10	TRBJ2-7	few	-	TRBV18	TGTGCCACCCCTTATGACGAGCAGTACTTC	CATPYDEQYF
12	TRBJ1-2	few	TRBD1	TRBV29-1	TGCAGCGTTCTTACAGGGGTTAATGGCTACACCTTC	CSVLTGVNGYTF
17	TRBJ2-7	-	-	TRBV6-2/TRBV6-3	TGTGCCAGCAGTCCTAGTCCCCAACAGGGCCGGGGGGACGAGCAGTACTTC	CASSPSPQQGRGDEQYF
15	TRBJ2-1	-	-	TRBV18	TGTGCCAGCTCACCACCGGGGGCTCGGGGGAATGAGCAGTTCTTC	CASSPPGARGNEQFF
19	TRBJ1-5	many	TRBD1	TRBV28	TGTGCCAGCAGTTTAAGTTCAGGGGGTGGGTATTATAGCAATCAGCCCCAGCATTTT	CASSLSSGGGYYSNQPQHF
16	TRBJ2-5	-	TRBD1	TRBV18	TGTGCCAGCTCAGCCGGGACAGGGTGGTACCAAGAGACCCAGTACTTC	CASSAGTGWYQETQYF
15	TRBJ2-7	-	TRBD1	TRBV12-3/TRBV12-4	TGTGCCAGCACACATAGGGACAGGGGTCACAGCGAGCAGTACTTC	CASTHRDRGHSEQYF
15	TRBJ1-2	few	TRBD1	TRBV20-1	TGCAGTGCTACAAAAGACCCCGTCAGGGGGAAAGGCTACACCTTC	CSATKDPVRGKGYTF
18	TRBJ2-1	-	-	TRBV21-1	TGTGCCAGCAGCAAAAGGCCGAGGGACAGGGAGGATAACAATGAGCAGTTCTTC	CASSKRPRDREDNNEQFF
15	TRBJ2-5	-	TRBD1	TRBV3-1	TGTGCCAGCAGCCGCGGGACAGGGCAGAGCGAGACCCAGTACTTC	CASSRGTGQSETQYF
14	TRBJ2-7	many	TRBD2	TRBV9	TGTGCCAGCAGCGTAGGACTAGCGGGAGACGAGCAGTACTTC	CASSVGLAGDEQYF
15	TRBJ2-7	many	-	TRBV29-1	TGCAGCGTTGAAGGGGCCCATGGGAGCTCCTACGAGCAGTACTTC	CSVEGAHGSSYEQYF
15	TRBJ2-7	many	TRBD2	TRBV7-6	TGTGCCAGCAGTCCCGGGGCGGGAGGGAGCTACGAGCAGTACTTC	CASSPGAGGSYEQYF
11	TRBJ2-7	few	TRBD1	TRBV12-3/TRBV12-4	TGTGCCAGCACTAACAGGGGCGAGCAGTACTTC	CASTNRGEQYF
14	TRBJ2-1	many	-	TRBV7-2	TGTGCCAGCAGCTTGGAGTGGTCGGACAATGAGCAGTTCTTC	CASSLEWSDNEQFF
13	TRBJ2-1	-	TRBD2	TRBV2	TGTGCCAGCAGGGGACTAGCGGTCAATGAGCAGTTCTTC	CASRGLAVNEQFF
13	TRBJ2-3	few	-	TRBV28	TGTGCCAGTTGGAGGGTGAGCACAGATACGCAGTATTTT	CASWRVSTDTQYF
16	TRBJ2-1	many	-	TRBV20-1	TGCAGTGCTAGAGAAGCATCGTACAAACCTAACAATGAGCAGTTCTTC	CSAREASYKPNNEQFF
17	TRBJ2-5	many	TRBD2	TRBV5-8	TGTGCCAGCGAACTAGCGGGAGGGCCGGGAATTCAAGAGACCCAGTACTTC	CASELAGGPGIQETQYF
14	TRBJ2-1	-	-	TRBV3-1	TGTGCCAGCAGCCAAGTTATTAGTTCCAATGAGCAGTTCTTC	CASSQVISSNEQFF
15	TRBJ1-1	few	-	TRBV2	TGTGCCAGCAAACGCCTAGGAACCATGAACACTGAAGCTTTCTTT	CASKRLGTMNTEAFF
16	TRBJ1-6	few	-	TRBV4-3	TGCGCCAGCAGCCAAGACCGGCGGGGGGTGGATTCACCCCTCCACTTT	CASSQDRRGVDSPLHF
13	TRBJ2-4	many	-	TRBV4-2	TGTGCCAGCAGCCAAGATCGGTACACACGGGCCGACTTC	CASSQDRYTRADF
17	TRBJ1-3	-	-	TRBV9	TGTGCCAGCAGCGTAGGGGACCCAACCAGCTCTGGAAACACCATATATTTT	CASSVGDPTSSGNTIYF
12	TRBJ2-3	many	-	TRBV20-1	TGCAGTGCTAGTCAGGGCGGAGATACGCAGTATTTT	CSASQGGDTQYF
14	TRBJ2-7	few	-	TRBV6-5	TGTGCCAGCAGTTACCGGACATTCCTCTACGAGCAGTACTTC	CASSYRTFLYEQYF
20	TRBJ2-2	many	TRBD2	TRBV10-2	TGCGCCAGCAGCCCGGGACTAGCGGGAGTAAGAGGGAGAAACACCGGGGAGCTGTTTTTT	CASSPGLAGVRGRNTGELFF
13	TRBJ2-7	-	TRBD2	TRBV2	TGTGCCAGCAGTATGGGAGGGAACTACGAGCAGTACTTC	CASSMGGNYEQYF
13	TRBJ1-6	-	-	TRBV29-1	TGCAGCGTAAGGGCCGGGGGAGGCTCACCCCTCCACTTT	CSVRAGGGSPLHF